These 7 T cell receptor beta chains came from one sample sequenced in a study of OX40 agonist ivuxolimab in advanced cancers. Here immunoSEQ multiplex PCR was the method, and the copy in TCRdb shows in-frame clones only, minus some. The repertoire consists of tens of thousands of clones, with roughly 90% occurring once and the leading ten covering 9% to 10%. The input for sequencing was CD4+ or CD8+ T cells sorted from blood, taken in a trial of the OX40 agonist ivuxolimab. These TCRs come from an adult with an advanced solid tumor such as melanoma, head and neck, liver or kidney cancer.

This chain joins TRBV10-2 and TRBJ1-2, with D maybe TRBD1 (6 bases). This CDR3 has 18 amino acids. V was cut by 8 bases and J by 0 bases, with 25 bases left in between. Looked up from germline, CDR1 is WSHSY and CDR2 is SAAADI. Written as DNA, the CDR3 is TGCGCCAGCGGGAATAGTGGGGGGCTCCTGCGAGCTAACTATGGCTACACCTTC. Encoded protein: CASGNSGGLLRANYGYTF.

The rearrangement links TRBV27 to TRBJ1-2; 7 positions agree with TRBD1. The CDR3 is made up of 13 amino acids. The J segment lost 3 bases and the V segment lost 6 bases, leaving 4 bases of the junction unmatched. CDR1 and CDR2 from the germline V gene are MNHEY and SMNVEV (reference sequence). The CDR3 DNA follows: TGTGCCAGCAGGCTCGACAGGGACTATGGCTACACCTTC. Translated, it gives CASRLDRDYGYTF.

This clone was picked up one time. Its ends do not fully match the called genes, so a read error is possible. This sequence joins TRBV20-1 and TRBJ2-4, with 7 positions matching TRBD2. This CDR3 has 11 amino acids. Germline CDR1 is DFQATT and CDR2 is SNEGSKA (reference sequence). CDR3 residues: CSATGGLPPNF. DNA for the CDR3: TGCAGTGCCACGGGGGGACTACCCCCCAACTTC.

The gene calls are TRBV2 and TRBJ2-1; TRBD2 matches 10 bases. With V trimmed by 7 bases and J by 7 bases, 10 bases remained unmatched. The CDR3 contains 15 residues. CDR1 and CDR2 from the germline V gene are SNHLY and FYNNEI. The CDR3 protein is CASTPEVAGGNEQFF. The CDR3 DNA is TGTGCCAGCACCCCCGAGGTAGCGGGAGGAAATGAGCAGTTCTTC.

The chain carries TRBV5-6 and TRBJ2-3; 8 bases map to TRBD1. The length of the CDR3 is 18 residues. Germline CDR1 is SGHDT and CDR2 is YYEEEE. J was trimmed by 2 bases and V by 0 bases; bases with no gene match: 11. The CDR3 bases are TGTGCCAGCAGCTTGGCTGGACATACAGGGGGAGTCACAGATACGCAGTATTTT. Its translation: CASSLAGHTGGVTDTQYF.

CDR3 in DNA: TGTGCCAGCCAGGGGTTAGAGACCCAGTACTTC. Translating gives CASQGLETQYF. The chain carries TRBV2 and TRBJ2-5, with D possibly matching TRBD1 (6 bases). Germline V CDR1 and CDR2: SNHLY, FYNNEI. This CDR3 region has 11 residues. Trimming took 8 bases from V and 4 from J, leaving 8 bases between them.

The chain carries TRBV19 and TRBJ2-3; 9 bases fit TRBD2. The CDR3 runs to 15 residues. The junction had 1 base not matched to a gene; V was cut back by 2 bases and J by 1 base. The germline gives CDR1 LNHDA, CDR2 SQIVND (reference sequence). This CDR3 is CASSIRTSGTDTQYF. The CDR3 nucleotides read TGTGCCAGTAGTATAAGGACTAGCGGCACAGATACGCAGTATTTT.